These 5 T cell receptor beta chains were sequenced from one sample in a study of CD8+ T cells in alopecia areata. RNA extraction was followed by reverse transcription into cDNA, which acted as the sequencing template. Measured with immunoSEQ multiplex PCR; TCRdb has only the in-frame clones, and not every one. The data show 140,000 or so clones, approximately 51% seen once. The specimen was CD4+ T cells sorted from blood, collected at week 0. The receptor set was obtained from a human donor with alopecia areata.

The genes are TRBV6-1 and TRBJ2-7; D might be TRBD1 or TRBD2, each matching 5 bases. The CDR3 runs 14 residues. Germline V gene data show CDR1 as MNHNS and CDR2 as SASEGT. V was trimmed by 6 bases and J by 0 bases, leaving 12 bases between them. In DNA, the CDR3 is TGTGCCAGCAGGGGGACGGAGAGCTCCTACGAGCAGTACTTC. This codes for CASRGTESSYEQYF.

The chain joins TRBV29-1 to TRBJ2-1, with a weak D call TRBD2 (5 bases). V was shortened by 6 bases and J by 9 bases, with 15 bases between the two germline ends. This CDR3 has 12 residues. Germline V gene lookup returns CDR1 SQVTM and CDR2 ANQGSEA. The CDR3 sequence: CSVGVSRAEQFF. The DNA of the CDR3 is TGCAGCGTCGGGGTTTCGCGGGCTGAGCAGTTCTTC.

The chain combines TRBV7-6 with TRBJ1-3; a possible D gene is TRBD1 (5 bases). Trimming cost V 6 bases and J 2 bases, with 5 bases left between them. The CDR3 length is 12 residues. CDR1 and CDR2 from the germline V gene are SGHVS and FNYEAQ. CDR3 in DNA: TGTGCCAGCAGAGGGGCTGGAAACACCATATATTTT. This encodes CASRGAGNTIYF.

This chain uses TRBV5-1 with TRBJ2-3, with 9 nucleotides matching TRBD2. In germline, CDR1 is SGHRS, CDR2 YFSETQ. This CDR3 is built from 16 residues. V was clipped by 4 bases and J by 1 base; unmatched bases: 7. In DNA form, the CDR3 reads TGCGCCAGCAGCACCGGGACTAGCTATCGCACAGATACGCAGTATTTT. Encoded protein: CASSTGTSYRTDTQYF.

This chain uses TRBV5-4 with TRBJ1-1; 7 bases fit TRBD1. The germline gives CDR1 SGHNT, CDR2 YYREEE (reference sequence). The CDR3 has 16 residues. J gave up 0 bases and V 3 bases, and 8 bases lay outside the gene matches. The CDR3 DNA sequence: TGTGCCAGCAGCTCCACAAAGGGGGCTCTGAACACTGAAGCTTTCTTT. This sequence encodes CASSSTKGALNTEAFF.